These 7 T cell receptor beta chains came from one sample sequenced in a study of shared clonotypes between healthy human individuals (TCRdb year 2020). Libraries were built with the immunoSEQ multiplex PCR assay. TCRdb carries this immuneACCESS record with in-frame sequences only. Its versions omit some clonotypes, under half of them owing to an unresolved V gene in the studies checked, with the rest unexplained. Counted in this sample were some 2 million clones; roughly 95% of them appeared once. The ten top clones hold around 1% of the sample. CD8 naive samples consisted of CD45RO-negative cells that were positively selected for CCR7, yielding a CD45RA+CCR7+ population without TemRA cells. The sequenced sample was naive CD8+ T cells sorted from blood. Interpreted using the paper, the cell subset or site label stands for: CD45RA+CCR7+. These receptors were taken from a man in his late teens or twenties in good health.

This chain uses TRBV2 with TRBJ1-5, with D possibly being TRBD1 (6 bases). The ends were cut back, 8 bases at V and 3 bases at J, with 14 bases in the middle. Germline CDR1 and CDR2: SNHLY and FYNNEI. CDR3 length: 14 residues. The CDR3 nucleotides are TGTGCCAGCCGAGGGGGGGGTTACAATCAGCCCCAGCATTTT. This gives the protein CASRGGGYNQPQHF.

With regard to this clone: Other DNA sequences in the same sample also yield this CDR3. The chain carries TRBV29-1 and TRBJ2-7; D possibly corresponds to TRBD1 (6 bases). V dropped 4 bases and J dropped 2 bases, with 9 bases sitting between them. Germline assignment: CDR1 SQVTM and CDR2 ANQGSEA. This CDR3 contains 12 residues. The CDR3 spells CSVVTGPYEQYF. The CDR3 region has the DNA TGCAGCGTTGTGACAGGACCCTACGAGCAGTACTTC.

With regard to this clone: This sample also contains other DNA sequences that code for the same CDR3. V gene TRBV13 combines with J gene TRBJ2-7; unclear D gene. The CDR3 length is 16 residues. Per germline, CDR1 PRHDT and CDR2 FYEKMQ (reference sequence). V was shortened by 2 bases and J by 0 bases, with 14 bases between the two germline ends. The CDR3 DNA sequence: TGTGCCAGCAGCTTAAGAGGCGGATTGAGCTCCTACGAGCAGTACTTC. Protein product: CASSLRGGLSSYEQYF.

This clone came up once. The J gene is TRBJ2-2, the V gene TRBV7-2; D remains unclear. V lost 1 base, J lost 7 bases, and 13 bases lay in between. CDR1 is SGHTA, CDR2 FQGNSA, per germline. The CDR3 contains 15 residues. The CDR3 sequence: CASSLVRTIRGELFF. The CDR3 nucleotides are TGTGCCAGCAGCTTAGTTCGGACCATTCGCGGGGAGCTGTTTTTT.

The chain combines TRBV5-6 with TRBJ1-2, with 7 bases identical to TRBD1. J was trimmed by 1 base and V by 0 bases; bases with no gene match: 3. CDR3 length equals 15 residues. Germline V gene sequence: CDR1 SGHDT, CDR2 YYEEEE. The CDR3 DNA reads as TGTGCCAGCAGCTTGGAGGGACAGTATAACTATGGCTACACCTTC. Its translation is CASSLEGQYNYGYTF.

The chain links TRBV7-2 to TRBJ2-5, with TRBD2 identical over 9 bases. Germline V gene lookup returns CDR1 SGHTA and CDR2 FQGNSA. The ends lost 5 bases at V and 5 bases at J; junction bases unmatched: 3. The CDR3 spans 13 residues. CDR3 sequence (DNA): TGTGCCAGCAGCGGGACTAGCAGGGAGACCCAGTACTTC. Protein: CASSGTSRETQYF.

V gene TRBV7-9 combines with J gene TRBJ2-1; D unresolved. The CDR3 is 14 amino acids. The V and J ends lost 1 base and 5 bases respectively, with 9 bases between them. The V gene's germline CDR1 is SEHNR and CDR2 FQNEAQ (reference sequence). The CDR3 nucleotides read TGTGCCAGCAGCTTAGGGTTCTTGGACAATGAGCAGTTCTTC. Amino acid sequence: CASSLGFLDNEQFF.